This T cell receptor beta chain derives from a study of shared clonotypes between healthy human individuals. Study-level information: CD4 naive and CD4 memory each took three plates per donor, while CD8 naive took two and CD8 memory one.

This clone turned up a few times. Naive CD8 isolation took CD45RO-negative cells positively selected for CCR7 and excluded terminally differentiated effector memory CD45RA+ cells. Germline CDR1 and CDR2: SGHTA and FQGTGA. With 5 bases removed from V and 8 bases from J, the gap between germline ends came to 16 bases. The CDR3 is made up of 14 amino acids. Across several immunoSEQ plates, the genomic DNA of each subset was split evenly. Sequenced by immunoSEQ multiplex PCR; TCRdb stores in-frame clones only, minus some. Of under 600,000 clones in the sample, 95% to 98% were seen once. The sequencing input was naive CD8+ T cells sorted from blood. This chain joins TRBV7-3 and TRBJ2-1, with no clear D. The sequence was collected from a man between 25 and 39 years old in good health. CDR3 DNA: TGTGCCAGCAGCCCAATCCCGAGCCGCGATGAGCAGTTCTTC. Its protein is CASSPIPSRDEQFF. The full variable domain, with the rest looked up from reference TRBV7-3 and TRBJ2-1, is GAGVSQTPSNKVTEKGKYVELRCDPISGHTALYWYRQSLGQGPEFLIYFQGTGAADDSGLPNDRFFAVRPEGSVSTLKIQRTERGDSAVYLCASSPIPSRDEQFFGPGTRLTVL.